Each of the 15 T cell receptor beta chains below was sequenced from the same sample in a study of cytomegalovirus exposure and HLA in healthy donors. The primer mix had 60 Vbeta and 13 Jbeta primers. Assay: immunoSEQ multiplex PCR; the TCRdb copy retains only in-frame clones and omits some. The sample carries 80,000 or so clones, around 78% recorded once. The specimen was PBMCs. These receptors came from a man in his forties or fifties in good health and CMV-seronegative.

V usage is TRBV4-1 and J usage is TRBJ2-7; D possibly corresponds to TRBD1 (6 bases). V was cut by 0 bases and J by 5 bases, with 8 bases left in between. Germline V CDR1 and CDR2: MGHRA, YSYEKL. The CDR3 has 13 amino acids. The CDR3 is CASSQDPGDEQYF. The CDR3 DNA sequence: TGCGCCAGCAGCCAAGACCCAGGGGACGAGCAGTACTTC.

This rearrangement joins TRBV29-1 to TRBJ1-1; no definite D call. The CDR3 extends over 13 amino acids. Germline values: CDR1 SQVTM, CDR2 ANQGSEA. V was pared by 7 bases and J by 4 bases, with 16 bases between. The CDR3 DNA sequence: TGCAGCGGGCGTGGAGCGGTAGGCACTGAAGCTTTCTTT. Translation gives CSGRGAVGTEAFF.

This chain connects TRBV28 to TRBJ1-3; no clear D gene. This CDR3 has 14 amino acids. The V and J ends lost 2 bases and 0 bases respectively, with 5 bases between them. Germline values: CDR1 MDHEN, CDR2 SYDVKM. The CDR3 region has the DNA TGTGCCAGCAGTTTAATTAGCTCTGGAAACACCATATATTTT. This codes for CASSLISSGNTIYF.

The V and J genes are TRBV5-4 and TRBJ1-2; 7 bases align to TRBD1. CDR1 and CDR2 (germline): SGHNT, YYREEE (reference sequence). The CDR3 runs to 15 residues. With V trimmed by 1 base and J by 6 bases, 9 bases remained unmatched. CDR3 DNA sequence: TGTGCCAGCAGCTTGCCCCCCCGACAGGGACATGGCTACACCTTC. Translation: CASSLPPRQGHGYTF.

The rearrangement joins TRBV27 to TRBJ2-1, with TRBD2 matching over 14 bases. The CDR3 has 16 residues. Per the germline V gene, CDR1 is MNHEY and CDR2 is SMNVEV (reference sequence). Trimming took 5 bases from V and 6 from J; bases not matched to a gene: 6. The CDR3 coding sequence is TGTGCCAGCAGTCGCTTCGGGACTAGCGGGGGCAATGAGCAGTTCTTC. Encoded protein: CASSRFGTSGGNEQFF.

This rearrangement joins TRBV27 to TRBJ1-5; D remains unclear. The germline V gene has CDR1 MNHEY and CDR2 SMNVEV (reference sequence). The CDR3 runs to 14 residues. Deletions cut 2 bases from V and 2 bases from J, with 7 bases between. CDR3 loop: CASSLSSGNQPQHF. As DNA, the CDR3 is TGTGCCAGCAGTTTAAGTAGTGGCAATCAGCCCCAGCATTTT.

This clone was observed a few times. J is TRBJ2-2 and V is TRBV4-2, with D perhaps matching TRBD1 (6 bases). V lost 0 bases to trimming and J lost 6 bases, with 8 bases between them. Germline V gene data show CDR1 as LGHNA and CDR2 as YNFKEQ. The CDR3 is 14 residues long. The CDR3 sequence is CASSQEQGAGELFF. CDR3 coding DNA: TGTGCCAGCAGCCAAGAACAGGGCGCCGGGGAGCTGTTTTTT.

V usage is TRBV9 and J usage is TRBJ1-1; D is perhaps TRBD1 (5 bases). Trimming removed 0 bases from V and 4 bases from J, with 13 bases in between. The CDR3 consists of 15 residues. Looked up from germline, CDR1 is SGDLS and CDR2 is YYNGEE. The DNA for the CDR3 is TGTGCCAGCAGCGTAGGGGGCCATCGCTCCACTGAAGCTTTCTTT. This codes for CASSVGGHRSTEAFF.

J is TRBJ2-7 and V is TRBV11-2; D is unresolved. The CDR3 is 12 residues long. The V and J ends lost 5 bases and 6 bases respectively, with 11 bases between them. CDR1 SGHAT and CDR2 FQNNGV come from the germline V gene. CDR3 in amino acids: CASSPLPSEQYF. CDR3 in DNA: TGTGCCAGCAGCCCCCTCCCCTCCGAGCAGTACTTC.

This chain connects TRBV19 to TRBJ2-3; 9 bases are shared with TRBD2. The CDR3 is made up of 17 amino acids. Per the germline V gene, CDR1 is LNHDA and CDR2 is SQIVND (reference sequence). J gave up 9 bases and V 1 base, and 14 bases lay outside the gene matches. The CDR3 DNA sequence: TGTGCCAGTAGTATAGGACGCCTAGCGGGGTCCCTCAAGACGCAGTATTTT. Its protein is CASSIGRLAGSLKTQYF. The variable domain in full, completed from reference TRBV19 and TRBJ2-3, reads DGGITQSPKYLFRKEGQNVTLSCEQNLNHDAMYWYRQDPGQGLRLIYYSQIVNDFQKGDIAEGYSVSREKKESFPLTVTSAQKNPTAFYLCASSIGRLAGSLKTQYFGPGTRLTVL.

The CDR3 DNA reads as TGTGCCAGCAGCCCCATTACAGGGATCGAGCAGTACTTC. Amino acids: CASSPITGIEQYF. This chain connects TRBV5-4 to TRBJ2-7; D is perhaps TRBD1 (6 bases). V dropped 4 bases and J dropped 6 bases, with 14 bases sitting between them. The CDR3 has 13 residues. Germline V gives CDR1 SGHNT, CDR2 YYREEE (reference sequence).

In its sample, this clone was seen a few times. The J gene is TRBJ2-1, the V gene TRBV5-1; TRBD2 matches at 10 bases. The length of the CDR3 is 14 residues. V dropped 4 bases and J dropped 4; count of bases not matched to a gene: 2. The germline CDR1 and CDR2 sequences are SGHRS and YFSETQ. CDR3 in DNA: TGCGCCAGCAGCGGACTAGCGGATTACAATGAGCAGTTCTTC. Amino acids: CASSGLADYNEQFF. The entire variable domain, with the rest obtained from reference TRBV5-1 and TRBJ2-1, is as follows: KAGVTQTPRYLIKTRGQQVTLSCSPISGHRSVSWYQQTPGQGLQFLFEYFSETQRNKGNFPGRFSGRQFSNSRSEMNVSTLELGDSALYLCASSGLADYNEQFFGPGTRLTVL.

The V gene is TRBV18, the J gene TRBJ1-2; D gene ambiguous. Germline lookup yields CDR1 KGHSH and CDR2 LQKENI. The V and J ends lost 2 bases and 5 bases respectively, with 18 bases between them. The CDR3 length is 16 residues. Written as DNA, the CDR3 is TGTGCCAGCTCACCATACGGTCAAACTATCTCGTATGGCTACACCTTC. Protein: CASSPYGQTISYGYTF.

Turning to this clone: This specimen includes other DNA sequences encoding the same CDR3. The V call is TRBV7-2, the J call TRBJ1-1, with a possible D match to TRBD1 (5 bases). V lost 0 bases, J lost 1 base, and 9 bases lay in between. Germline CDR1 is SGHTA and CDR2 is FQGNSA. This CDR3 is 15 amino acids long. The CDR3: CASSLAGVGNTEAFF. As DNA, the CDR3 is TGTGCCAGCAGCTTAGCAGGGGTGGGGAACACTGAAGCTTTCTTT.

The CDR3 nucleotides read TGTGCCAGCAGAGGCGGGACTCCCTATGGCTACACCTTC. Translation gives CASRGGTPYGYTF. V gene TRBV28 combines with J gene TRBJ1-2, with D maybe TRBD1 (5 bases). CDR3 length: 13 amino acids. The V end was cut by 6 bases, the J end by 4 bases, with 12 bases between. Per the germline V gene, CDR1 is MDHEN and CDR2 is SYDVKM.